This T cell receptor (beta chain) stems from a study of response to subunit inactivated influenza vaccine. Study results and caveats: It was suggested by the authors that few new T cells are recruited by each seasonal influenza vaccination.

Unmatched junction bases numbered 10, after V lost 4 bases and J lost 1 base. The CDR3 runs to 19 residues. Germline V gene sequence: CDR1 LGHNA, CDR2 YSLEER. Only a few counts were recorded for this clonotype. The antigen is undetermined. Using its own MiXCR run on the RT-PCR reads, TCRdb lists one record per CDR3 protein. The table includes about 650,000 distinct CDR3 sequences, approximately 14% detected once. The material was PBMCs from blood, obtained roughly 12 days after vaccination. V and J are TRBV4-3 and TRBJ2-1; 13 nucleotides align to TRBD2. The receptor was isolated from a man in his forties or fifties who received an inactivated influenza vaccine. The CDR3 reads CASSPTGLAGEWSYNEQFF. CDR3 coding DNA: TGCGCCAGCAGCCCGACCGGACTAGCGGGAGAATGGTCCTACAATGAGCAGTTCTTC.